These 27 T cell receptor beta chains came from one sample sequenced in a study of shared clonotypes between healthy human individuals. Clones were read by immunoSEQ multiplex PCR, and TCRdb kept only the in-frame ones, dropping some. The profile covers about 820,000 clones, with 90% to 95% appearing a single time and about 25% taken by the ten largest. Naive CD8 cells lacked CD45RO, underwent positive selection for CCR7 and left out terminally differentiated effector memory CD45RA+ cells. Input material: naive CD8+ T cells sorted from blood. All receptors come from a man younger than 45 in good health.

This clone was seen more than once but under ten times. The V call is TRBV7-8, the J call TRBJ2-3, with D perhaps matching TRBD2 (5 bases). CDR1 and CDR2 from the germline V gene are SGHVS and FQNEAQ. Deletions cut 0 bases from V and 4 bases from J, with 11 bases between. This CDR3 is 15 amino acids long. The CDR3: CASSLAFGVSDTQYF. The CDR3 DNA is TGTGCCAGCAGCTTAGCTTTCGGGGTCTCAGATACGCAGTATTTT.

The CDR3 here is CASRPLRTGDPFSQPQHF. In DNA form, the CDR3 reads TGTGCCAGCAGACCTCTTAGGACCGGCGACCCCTTTAGTCAGCCCCAGCATTTT. This chain connects TRBV28 to TRBJ1-5; D not certain. The V gene's germline CDR1 is MDHEN and CDR2 SYDVKM. The CDR3 consists of 18 residues. V was trimmed by 6 bases and J by 6 bases, leaving 27 bases between them.

CDR3 DNA sequence: TGTGCCAGCAGCTTATCAGACAGGATTTACGAGCAGTACTTC. The encoded protein is CASSLSDRIYEQYF. This sequence joins TRBV7-8 and TRBJ2-7; a weak D match, TRBD1 (6 bases). The CDR3 has 14 residues. V was shortened by 2 bases and J by 4 bases, with 12 bases between the two germline ends. Germline lookup yields CDR1 SGHVS and CDR2 FQNEAQ.

This clone has just one count. The CDR3 sequence: CASRRSSYNEQFF. As DNA, the CDR3 is TGTGCCTCTAGGCGTAGCTCCTACAATGAGCAGTTCTTC. V gene TRBV11-2 combines with J gene TRBJ2-1, with D hard to call. Per germline, CDR1 SGHAT and CDR2 FQNNGV. This CDR3 comprises 13 residues. V gave up 11 bases and J gave up 0 bases, with 11 bases separating them.

The chain links TRBV7-9 to TRBJ1-2, with D unresolved. This CDR3 region has 13 residues. Per the germline V gene, CDR1 is SEHNR and CDR2 is FQNEAQ (reference sequence). Trimming cost V 4 bases and J 0 bases, with 6 bases left between them. The DNA of the CDR3 is TGTGCCAGCAGCTCCGGGACTAACTATGGCTACACCTTC. The encoded protein is CASSSGTNYGYTF.

V and J are TRBV7-2 and TRBJ2-7; 11 positions agree with TRBD2. The CDR3 totals 14 residues. V was clipped by 5 bases and J by 4 bases; unmatched bases: 4. Germline CDR1 is SGHTA and CDR2 is FQGNSA. CDR3 sequence reads: CASSPRLAGYEQYF. The CDR3 region has the DNA TGTGCCAGCAGCCCGCGACTAGCGGGATACGAGCAGTACTTC.

The chain has TRBV9 and TRBJ2-3, with D tentatively TRBD2 (6 bases). In germline, CDR1 is SGDLS, CDR2 YYNGEE. V was shortened by 5 bases and J by 9 bases, with 13 bases between the two germline ends. The CDR3 loop spans 12 amino acids. This CDR3 is CASSPREDTQYF. The CDR3 DNA sequence: TGTGCCAGCAGTCCCAGGGAGGACACGCAGTATTTT.

This clone was detected only once. This sequence joins TRBV7-9 and TRBJ1-4, with D possibly matching TRBD1 (5 bases). V lost 4 bases to trimming and J lost 6 bases, with 18 bases between them. The CDR3 has 16 amino acids. Germline CDR1 and CDR2: SEHNR and FQNEAQ (reference sequence). CDR3 amino acids: CASSSHPDTGDEKLFF. DNA of the CDR3: TGTGCCAGCAGCTCGCACCCGGACACTGGGGATGAAAAACTGTTTTTT.

The rearrangement uses TRBV28 and TRBJ2-7; D might be TRBD2 (5 bases). The CDR3 consists of 16 residues. Germline V lookup: CDR1 MDHEN, CDR2 SYDVKM. The V and J ends lost 4 bases and 1 base respectively, with 17 bases between them. The DNA for the CDR3 is TGTGCCAGCAGTTGGACTTCACACTCTCCATCCTACGAGCAGTACTTC. Its protein is CASSWTSHSPSYEQYF.

This rearrangement joins TRBV7-2 to TRBJ2-7; 10 positions agree with TRBD2. The junction had 8 bases not matched to a gene; V was cut back by 5 bases and J by 4 bases. This CDR3 contains 15 residues. The V gene's germline CDR1 is SGHTA and CDR2 FQGNSA. CDR3: CASSKGTSVIYEQYF. DNA of the CDR3: TGTGCCAGCAGCAAAGGGACTAGCGTCATTTACGAGCAGTACTTC.

Comments on this clone: Other DNA sequences in this sample translate to the same CDR3. The chain is built from TRBV7-2 and TRBJ2-3; 10 bases fit TRBD2. Per the germline V gene, CDR1 is SGHTA and CDR2 is FQGNSA. With 1 base clipped from V and 4 bases from J, the junction kept 5 bases outside the gene matches. The CDR3 loop spans 16 amino acids. CDR3 in DNA: TGTGCCAGCAGCTTAGTGCCTAGCGGGAGTTCAGATACGCAGTATTTT. The encoded protein is CASSLVPSGSSDTQYF.

V gene TRBV27 combines with J gene TRBJ1-2; 9 bases agree with TRBD1. Germline values: CDR1 MNHEY, CDR2 SMNVEV (reference sequence). J gave up 5 bases and V 5 bases, and 3 bases lay outside the gene matches. CDR3 length equals 13 residues. The CDR3 DNA reads as TGTGCCAGCAGTCCGGACAGGGGATATGGCTACACCTTC. Residues: CASSPDRGYGYTF.

CDR3 sequence reads: CASKGEPLYEQYF. CDR3 sequence (DNA): TGTGCCAGCAAGGGAGAACCACTCTACGAGCAGTACTTC. This chain uses TRBV2 with TRBJ2-7; a possible D gene is TRBD2 (5 bases). Looked up from germline, CDR1 is SNHLY and CDR2 is FYNNEI. V lost 7 bases and J lost 3, with 13 bases in between. This CDR3 spans 13 amino acids.

This clone appeared a single time. The chain joins TRBV7-3 to TRBJ2-1; tentative D call: TRBD2 (6 bases). The V and J ends lost 0 bases and 0 bases respectively, with 12 bases between them. The germline gives CDR1 SGHTA, CDR2 FQGTGA. This CDR3 is built from 17 residues. The DNA for the CDR3 is TGTGCCAGCAGCTTAACGTTCGGGGGACGCTCCTACAATGAGCAGTTCTTC. It is translated as CASSLTFGGRSYNEQFF.

This clone has just one count. The V and J genes are TRBV15 and TRBJ1-2, with TRBD1 as a possible D gene (5 bases). CDR3 length: 13 residues. Trimming cost V 8 bases and J 7 bases, with 17 bases left between them. CDR1 is LNHNV and CDR2 is YYDKDF in the germline V gene (reference sequence). CDR3 amino acids: CATWDSAEGGYTF. The CDR3, as DNA: TGTGCCACCTGGGACTCTGCAGAGGGTGGCTACACCTTC.

The rearrangement uses TRBV20-1 and TRBJ2-7, with TRBD1 as a possible D gene (5 bases). From germline, CDR1 is DFQATT and CDR2 SNEGSKA (reference sequence). This CDR3 contains 10 residues. Trimming pared 5 bases from V and 6 bases from J, leaving 8 bases between. CDR3 in amino acids: CSAPGPEQYF. CDR3 DNA: TGCAGTGCTCCAGGGCCCGAGCAGTACTTC.

CDR3 sequence: CATSRWTSGSFEQFF. CDR3 nucleotides: TGTGCCACCAGCAGATGGACTAGCGGGAGCTTTGAGCAGTTCTTC. The V call is TRBV15, the J call TRBJ2-1; 13 nucleotides match TRBD2. Germline CDR1 reads LNHNV; CDR2 reads YYDKDF (reference sequence). The CDR3 totals 15 residues. V trimming: 2 bases; J trimming: 9 bases; junction bases outside the gene matches: 4.

The CDR3 nucleotides read TGTGCCAGCAGGTTCTCGCGGGAGGTGGGCTCCTACAATGAGCAGTTCTTC. Residues: CASRFSREVGSYNEQFF. The rearrangement uses TRBV2 and TRBJ2-1; 8 nucleotides agree with TRBD2. The CDR3 runs to 17 residues. In germline, CDR1 is SNHLY, CDR2 FYNNEI. V lost 6 bases to trimming and J lost 0 bases; unmatched junction nucleotides: 10.

The chain links TRBV21-1 to TRBJ2-1; the table assigns TRBD2, which was not confirmed against the DNA. TRBV21-1 is a documented pseudogene. The CDR3 consists of 14 residues. The CDR3 DNA reads TGTGCCAGCAGCTGTGGAGGGAAGTACAATGAGCAGTTCTTC. The encoded protein is CASSCGGKYNEQFF.

V and J are TRBV9 and TRBJ1-1; possible D gene TRBD1, 5 bases. V shed 3 bases and J shed 3 bases, with 15 bases lying between them. Germline-derived CDR1 and CDR2 are SGDLS and YYNGEE. The CDR3 consists of 15 residues. CDR3 coding DNA: TGTGCCAGCAGCGAGTTGGGGGGAGTACACACTGAAGCTTTCTTT. Residues: CASSELGGVHTEAFF.

The chain carries TRBV5-6 and TRBJ2-6; D is unclear. Germline CDR1 and CDR2: SGHDT and YYEEEE. V lost 4 bases and J lost 1, with 6 bases in between. This CDR3 spans 14 amino acids. For the CDR3, the DNA is TGTGCCAGCAGCCCCGCATCTGGGGCCAACGTCCTGACTTTC. It specifies CASSPASGANVLTF.

The gene calls are TRBV7-2 and TRBJ2-4, with 11 bases aligning to TRBD1. The germline V gene encodes CDR1 SGHTA and CDR2 FQGNSA. Trimming at V came to 5 bases and at J to 4 bases, leaving 7 bases not matched to a gene. The CDR3 totals 16 residues. The CDR3 reads CASSLADRGPKNIQYF. The CDR3 DNA reads TGTGCCAGCAGCCTCGCGGACAGGGGGCCGAAAAACATTCAGTACTTC.

The chain is built from TRBV9 and TRBJ2-7, with 10 bases identical to TRBD1. J lost 3 bases, V lost 4 bases, and 10 bases had no gene match. CDR3 length: 16 residues. Germline V gene data show CDR1 as SGDLS and CDR2 as YYNGEE. The CDR3 region is CASSPSARTGGYEQYF. CDR3 sequence (DNA): TGTGCCAGCAGCCCCAGCGCCCGGACAGGGGGCTACGAGCAGTACTTC. The full variable domain, its missing parts supplied by reference TRBV9 and TRBJ2-7, is DSGVTQTPKHLITATGQRVTLRCSPRSGDLSVYWYQQSLDQGLQFLIQYYNGEERAKGNILERFSAQQFPDLHSELNLSSLELGDSALYFCASSPSARTGGYEQYFGPGTRLTVT.

The chain links TRBV5-4 to TRBJ2-7, with unresolved D. Trimming removed 4 bases at V and 3 bases at J, with 11 bases between. CDR1 SGHNT and CDR2 YYREEE come from the germline V gene (reference sequence). The CDR3 is 13 residues long. CDR3 coding DNA: TGTGCCAGCAGCCCCGGTTCCCTCTACGAGCAGTACTTC. This codes for CASSPGSLYEQYF.

This clone was seen a few times. V is TRBV7-9 and J is TRBJ1-2; no definite D call. This CDR3 region has 15 residues. V lost 0 bases and J lost 8, with 16 bases in between. CDR1 and CDR2 from the germline V gene are SEHNR and FQNEAQ (reference sequence). The CDR3 sequence: CASSLAQGSKKGYTF. In nucleotides, the CDR3 is TGTGCCAGCAGCTTAGCGCAAGGATCTAAAAAGGGCTACACCTTC.

The chain recombines TRBV5-1 with TRBJ1-4, with 9 bases identical to TRBD1. CDR1 is SGHRS and CDR2 is YFSETQ in the germline V gene. This CDR3 has 17 amino acids. J gave up 5 bases and V 4 bases, and 12 bases lay outside the gene matches. DNA for the CDR3: TGCGCCAGCAGCCCGATCGCGTTTGGGACAGGGAATGAAAAACTGTTTTTT. It yields the protein CASSPIAFGTGNEKLFF. Based on the CDR3 plus reference TRBV5-1 and TRBJ1-4, the full variable domain is KAGVTQTPRYLIKTRGQQVTLSCSPISGHRSVSWYQQTPGQGLQFLFEYFSETQRNKGNFPGRFSGRQFSNSRSEMNVSTLELGDSALYLCASSPIAFGTGNEKLFFGSGTQLSVL.

The chain carries TRBV5-5 and TRBJ1-1; D may be TRBD1 (5 bases). V lost 0 bases and J lost 7, with 16 bases in between. Germline V lookup: CDR1 SGHKS, CDR2 YYEKEE (reference sequence). This CDR3 spans 15 amino acids. CDR3 loop: CASSLEGAGFGEAFF. Here the CDR3 DNA reads TGTGCCAGCAGCTTGGAAGGGGCAGGGTTCGGTGAAGCTTTCTTT.